This TCR beta chain emerged from a study of T cell responses to AZD1222 COVID-19 vaccine. This CDR3 is 14 amino acids long. CDR1 is LGHDT and CDR2 is YNNKEL in the germline V gene (reference sequence). V lost 3 bases and J lost 8, with 16 bases in between. Produced via immunoSEQ multiplex PCR; TCRdb's table is partial and in-frame only. The data contain 150,000 or so clones, about nine tenths of them seen just once; the ten biggest clones take up roughly 6%. This specimen consisted of peripheral blood, obtained 28 days after the second AZD1222 dose. The rearrangement links TRBV3-1 (or the pseudogene TRBV3-2) to TRBJ1-1; D may be TRBD1 (5 bases). This sequence was found in an adult who received the AZD1222 COVID-19 vaccine. The chain's CDR3 is CASSQRDVLKEAFF. DNA for the CDR3: TGTGCCAGCAGCCAGAGGGACGTGCTCAAAGAAGCTTTCTTT.